Listed here is a single TCR beta chain. Its cognate antigen is unknown. Assay used: immunoSEQ multiplex PCR; TCRdb lists only in-frame clones, some missing. The sample lists 42,000 or so clones, around 84% occurring once. The data derive from a study of OX40 agonist ivuxolimab in advanced cancers. Germline V lookup: CDR1 SGHTA, CDR2 FQGNSA. With 2 bases removed from V and 4 bases from J, the gap between germline ends came to 11 bases. This CDR3 has 15 amino acids. Study observations and caveats: At 0.1 to 3.0 mg/kg and by week 6, CD4+ and CD8+ T cells in the blood had expanded clonally.

Sequencing used CD4+ or CD8+ T cells sorted from blood, obtained in a trial of the OX40 agonist ivuxolimab. The clonotype was recovered from an adult with an advanced solid tumor such as melanoma, head and neck, liver or kidney cancer. The chain uses TRBV7-2 and TRBJ2-2; D not certain. The DNA for the CDR3 is TGTGCCAGCAGCTTACCTCCCTGGGGCACCGGGGAGCTGTTTTTT. Its protein is CASSLPPWGTGELFF.